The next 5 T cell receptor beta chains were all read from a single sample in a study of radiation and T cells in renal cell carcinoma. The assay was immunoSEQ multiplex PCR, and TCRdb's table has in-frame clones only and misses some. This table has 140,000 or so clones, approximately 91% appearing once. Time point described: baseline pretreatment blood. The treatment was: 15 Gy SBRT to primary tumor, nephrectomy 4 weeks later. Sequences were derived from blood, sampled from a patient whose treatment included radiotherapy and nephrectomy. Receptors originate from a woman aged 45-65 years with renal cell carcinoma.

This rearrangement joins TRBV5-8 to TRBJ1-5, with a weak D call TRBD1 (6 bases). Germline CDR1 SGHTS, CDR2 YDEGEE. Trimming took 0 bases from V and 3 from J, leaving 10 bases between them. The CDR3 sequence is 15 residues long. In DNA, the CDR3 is TGTGCCAGCAGCTTGGACAGGGCTACCAATCAGCCCCAGCATTTT. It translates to CASSLDRATNQPQHF. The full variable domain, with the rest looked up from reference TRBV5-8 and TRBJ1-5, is EAGVTQSPTHLIKTRGQQATLRCSPISGHTSVYWYQQALGLGLQFLLWYDEGEERNRGNFPPRFSGRQFPNYSSELNVNALELEDSALYLCASSLDRATNQPQHFGDGTRLSIL.

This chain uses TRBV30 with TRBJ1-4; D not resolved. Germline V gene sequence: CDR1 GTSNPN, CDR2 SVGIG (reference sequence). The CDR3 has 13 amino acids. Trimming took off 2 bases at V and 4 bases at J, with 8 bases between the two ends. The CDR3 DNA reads TGTGCCTGGAGTAAGGAGATTAATGAAAAACTGTTTTTT. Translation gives CAWSKEINEKLFF.

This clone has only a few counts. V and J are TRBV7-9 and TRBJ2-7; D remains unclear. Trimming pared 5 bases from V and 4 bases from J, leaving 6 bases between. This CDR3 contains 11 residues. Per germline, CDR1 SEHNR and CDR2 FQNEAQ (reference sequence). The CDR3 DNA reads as TGTGCCAGCAGCCAAGATTACGAGCAGTACTTC. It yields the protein CASSQDYEQYF.

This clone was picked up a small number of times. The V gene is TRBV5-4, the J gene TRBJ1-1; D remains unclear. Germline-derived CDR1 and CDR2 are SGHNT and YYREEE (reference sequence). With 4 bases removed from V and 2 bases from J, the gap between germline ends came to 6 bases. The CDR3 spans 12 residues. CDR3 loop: CASSPDNTEAFF. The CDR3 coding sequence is TGTGCCAGCAGCCCGGACAACACTGAAGCTTTCTTT.

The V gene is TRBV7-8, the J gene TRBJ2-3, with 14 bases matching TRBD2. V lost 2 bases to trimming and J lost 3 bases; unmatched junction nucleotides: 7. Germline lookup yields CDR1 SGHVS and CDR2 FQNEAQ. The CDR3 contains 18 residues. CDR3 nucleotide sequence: TGTGCCAGCAGCTTACGGACTAGCGGGGGGTCCGGGACAGATACGCAGTATTTT. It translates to CASSLRTSGGSGTDTQYF.